The clone carrying this T cell receptor (beta chain) has a count of ten or more. One entry per CDR3 protein results from TCRdb running MiXCR on the 5' RACE reads. The repertoire holds tens of thousands of distinct CDR3 sequences, approximately 5.3% seen once, with roughly 11% in the top ten. This record belongs to a study of spatial heterogeneity in lung cancer. The CDR3 is made up of 13 amino acids. Germline V gene lookup returns CDR1 SGHTA and CDR2 FQGNSA. V was shortened by 5 bases and J by 5 bases, with 12 bases between the two germline ends. Time point meaning: sample taken at primary tumor resection.

The receptor's source is a male donor with early-stage non-small cell lung cancer. Sequencing used PBMCs, obtained at surgery. The chain combines TRBV7-2 with TRBJ2-5; D could derive from TRBD1 or TRBD2 (5 bases each). The CDR3 spells CASSRGGSETQYF. The CDR3 DNA reads TGTGCCAGCAGCCGTGGGGGATCGGAGACCCAGTACTTC.